This TCR beta chain was sequenced for a study of blood T cell repertoires in COVID-19. The study assigned cohorts using participant-reported clinical history. From germline, CDR1 is WNHNN and CDR2 SYGVQD (reference sequence). This CDR3 spans 13 amino acids. Trimming removed 6 bases from V and 5 bases from J; junction bases left unmatched: 1. Here immunoSEQ multiplex PCR was the method, and the copy in TCRdb shows in-frame clones only, minus some. Among over 300,000 clones listed, 86% were seen once. Sequenced: PBMCs or T cells enriched from blood (not recorded which). This clonotype was obtained from a young woman who had recovered from COVID-19. This rearrangement joins TRBV10-1 to TRBJ1-5, with 10 bases that match TRBD1. CDR3 in DNA: TGCGCCAGCAGCGGGACAGGGGATCAGCCCCAGCATTTT. Protein product: CASSGTGDQPQHF.